This section outlines one T cell receptor (beta chain) sequence together with its context. This entry comes from a study of blood T cell repertoires in COVID-19. Study context: The cDNA or gDNA used as material had been derived from T cells, B-cell-depleted T cells, or PBMCs.

Patients from Seattle were sampled longitudinally, starting during active infection. Trimming removed 7 bases at V and 9 bases at J, with 15 bases between. This CDR3 comprises 11 residues. Germline CDR1 DFQATT, CDR2 SNEGSKA (reference sequence). In the authors' methods: Reference gene primer amplification gave estimated nucleated cell counts. Libraries were prepared by immunoSEQ multiplex PCR; TCRdb keeps only in-frame clonotypes and omits some of them. From that table come the V and J calls and clone size; the DNA was used to work out D and trimming. The table has roughly 180,000 clones, roughly 81% seen once.

The chain carries TRBV20-1 and TRBJ2-5, with D possibly being TRBD2 (6 bases). This TCR derives from a woman between 45 and 65 years old with COVID-19, enrolled during active disease. The sequencing sample was made of peripheral blood. The CDR3, as DNA: TGCAGTGTCGGCGGGGTTGGGGCCCAGTACTTC. Its translation is CSVGGVGAQYF.